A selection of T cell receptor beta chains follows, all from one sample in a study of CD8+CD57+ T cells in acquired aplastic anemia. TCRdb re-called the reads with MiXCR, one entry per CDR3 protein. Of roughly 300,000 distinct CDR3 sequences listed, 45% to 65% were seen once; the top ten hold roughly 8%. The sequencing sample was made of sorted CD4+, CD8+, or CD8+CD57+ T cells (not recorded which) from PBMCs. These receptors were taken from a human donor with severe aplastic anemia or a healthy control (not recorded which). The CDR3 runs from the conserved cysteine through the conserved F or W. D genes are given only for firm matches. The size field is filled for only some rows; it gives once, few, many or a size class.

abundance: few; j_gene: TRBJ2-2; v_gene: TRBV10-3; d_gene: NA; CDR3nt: TGTGCCATCAGTGAGTCGGAATCATGGGGCGCCGGGGAGCTGTTTTTT; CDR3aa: CAISESESWGAGELFF
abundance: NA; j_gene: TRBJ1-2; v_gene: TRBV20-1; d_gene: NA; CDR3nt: TGCAGTGCTCCAGGGGCGCCCAACTATGGCTACACCTTC; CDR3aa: CSAPGAPNYGYTF
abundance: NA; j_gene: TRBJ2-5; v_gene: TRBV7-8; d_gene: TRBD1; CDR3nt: TGTGCCAGCAGCCCAAGGACAGGGGGCATTGGGACCCAGTACTTC; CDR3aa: CASSPRTGGIGTQYF
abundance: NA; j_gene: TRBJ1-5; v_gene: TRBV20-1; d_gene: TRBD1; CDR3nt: TGCAGTGCTAGAGTGAGGACAGGCCTTGGGTCGCCCCAGCATTTT; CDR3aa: CSARVRTGLGSPQHF
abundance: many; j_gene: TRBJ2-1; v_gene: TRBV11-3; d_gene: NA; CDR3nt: TGTGCCAGCAGCTTAGACCCAGGGACCTACAATGAGCAGTTCTTC; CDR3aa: CASSLDPGTYNEQFF
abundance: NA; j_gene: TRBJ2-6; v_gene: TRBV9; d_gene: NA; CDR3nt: TGTGCCAGCAGCGTAGGAGGATGGTCTGGGGCCAACGTCCTGACTTTC; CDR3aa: CASSVGGWSGANVLTF
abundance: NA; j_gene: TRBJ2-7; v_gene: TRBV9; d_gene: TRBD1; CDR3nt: TGTGCCAGCAGCGCCGGGACAGGGGTTGGCGAGCAGTACTTC; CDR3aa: CASSAGTGVGEQYF
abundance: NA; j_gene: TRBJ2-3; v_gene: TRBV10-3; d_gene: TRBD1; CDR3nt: TGTGCCAGCAGTTACGACAGGGGAACAGATACGCAGTATTTT; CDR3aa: CASSYDRGTDTQYF
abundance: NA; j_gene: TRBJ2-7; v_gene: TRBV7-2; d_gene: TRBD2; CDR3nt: TGTGCCAGCAGCTTGAGCGGGGGGACGTCCTACGAGCAGTACTTC; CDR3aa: CASSLSGGTSYEQYF
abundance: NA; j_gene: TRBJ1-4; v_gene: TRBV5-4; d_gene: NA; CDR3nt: TGTGCCAGCAGCCAAGATGCGGGGGCAACTAATGAAGAACTGTTTTTT; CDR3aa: CASSQDAGATNEELFF
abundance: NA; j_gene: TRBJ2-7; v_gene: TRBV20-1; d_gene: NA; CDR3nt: TGCAGTGCTAGTCCCATTCGGGGACACCTCTCCTACGAGCAGTACTTC; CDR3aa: CSASPIRGHLSYEQYF
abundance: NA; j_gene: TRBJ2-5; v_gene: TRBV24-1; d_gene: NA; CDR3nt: TGTGCCACCAGTGAGTTGAGGTACCAAGAGACCCAGTACTTC; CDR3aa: CATSELRYQETQYF
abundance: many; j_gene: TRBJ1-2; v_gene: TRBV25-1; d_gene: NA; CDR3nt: TGTGCCAGCAGTGCCCCTGTGGGGGCGAAGGGCTACACCTTC; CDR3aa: CASSAPVGAKGYTF
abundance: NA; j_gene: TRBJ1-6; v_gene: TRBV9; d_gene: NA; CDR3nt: TGTGCCAGCAGCGTAGAGGGGAATTCACCCCTCCACTTT; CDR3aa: CASSVEGNSPLHF
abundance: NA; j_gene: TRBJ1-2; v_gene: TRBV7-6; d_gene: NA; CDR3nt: TGTGCCAGCAGCTTAGACAGGAGGGATGGCTACACCTTC; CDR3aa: CASSLDRRDGYTF
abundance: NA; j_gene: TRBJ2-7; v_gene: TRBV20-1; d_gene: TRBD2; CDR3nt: TGCAGTGCTAGAGATCCGGCGGGGGGGCCATACGAGCAGTACTTC; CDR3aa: CSARDPAGGPYEQYF
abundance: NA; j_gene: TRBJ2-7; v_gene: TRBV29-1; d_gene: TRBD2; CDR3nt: TGCAGCGTTGAAAAGGCTAGCGGGGGATCATACGAGCAGTACTTC; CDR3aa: CSVEKASGGSYEQYF
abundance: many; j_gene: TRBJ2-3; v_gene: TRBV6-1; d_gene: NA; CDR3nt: TGTGCCAGCAGTCGACTAGTCCCCACAGATACGCAGTATTTT; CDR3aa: CASSRLVPTDTQYF
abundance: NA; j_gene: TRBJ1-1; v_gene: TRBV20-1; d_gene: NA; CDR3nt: TGCAGTGCTAGATACACAGGAGGGGAAGCTTTCTTT; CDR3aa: CSARYTGGEAFF
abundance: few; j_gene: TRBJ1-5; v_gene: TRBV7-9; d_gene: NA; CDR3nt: TGTGCCAGCAGCTTCGCGGGGCCCGATCAGCCCCAGCATTTT; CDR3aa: CASSFAGPDQPQHF
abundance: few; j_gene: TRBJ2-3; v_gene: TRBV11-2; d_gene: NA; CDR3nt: TGTGCCAGCTTTACAGATACGCAGTATTTT; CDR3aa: CASFTDTQYF
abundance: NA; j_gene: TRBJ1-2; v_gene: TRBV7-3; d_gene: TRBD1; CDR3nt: TGTTCCAGCAGCAAAGGGACAGGAATATATGGCTACACCTTC; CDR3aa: CSSSKGTGIYGYTF
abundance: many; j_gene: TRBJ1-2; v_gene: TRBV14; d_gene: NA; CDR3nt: TGTGCCAGCAGCGGGCCCGAGGACTATGGCTACACCTTC; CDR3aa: CASSGPEDYGYTF
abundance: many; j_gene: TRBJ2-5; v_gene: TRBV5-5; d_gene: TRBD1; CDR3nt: TGTGCCAGCAGCCGGGACAGGGTGGATCAAGAGACCCAGTACTTC; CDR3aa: CASSRDRVDQETQYF
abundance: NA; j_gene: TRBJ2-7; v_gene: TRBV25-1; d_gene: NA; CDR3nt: TGTGCCAGCACCCGGGGTTCCTCCTACGAGCAGTACTTC; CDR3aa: CASTRGSSYEQYF
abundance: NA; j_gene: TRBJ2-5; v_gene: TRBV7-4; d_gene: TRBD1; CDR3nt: TGTGCCAGCACCAGCTTAGGTCTCCAGGGGGTAGGAGAGACCCAGTACTTC; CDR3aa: CASTSLGLQGVGETQYF
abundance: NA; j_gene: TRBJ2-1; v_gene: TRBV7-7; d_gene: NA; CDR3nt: TGTGCTAGCAGCTTAGCTGGCGGGGGCAGAAAGCAGTTCTTC; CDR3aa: CASSLAGGGRKQFF
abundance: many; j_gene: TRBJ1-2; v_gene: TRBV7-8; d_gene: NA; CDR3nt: TGTGCCAGCAGCCCCCAAGGATATAACTATGGCTACACCTTC; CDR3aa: CASSPQGYNYGYTF
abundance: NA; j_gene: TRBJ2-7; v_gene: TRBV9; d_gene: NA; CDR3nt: TGTGCCAGCAGCACCCCTCCCTACGAGCAGTACTTC; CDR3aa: CASSTPPYEQYF
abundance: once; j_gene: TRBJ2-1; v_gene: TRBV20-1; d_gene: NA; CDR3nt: TGCAGTGCTCCCGCCCGGGGGGCCACCTACAATGAGCAGTTCTTC; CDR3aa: CSAPARGATYNEQFF
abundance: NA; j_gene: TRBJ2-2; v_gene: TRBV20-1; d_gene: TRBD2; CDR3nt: TGCAGTGCTAGACTAGCGGGTATGAACACCGGGGAGCTGTTTTTT; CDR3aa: CSARLAGMNTGELFF
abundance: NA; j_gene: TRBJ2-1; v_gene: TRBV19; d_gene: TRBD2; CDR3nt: TGTGCCAGTGGTAGCGGGAGGTTACCTGAGCAGTTCTTC; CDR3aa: CASGSGRLPEQFF
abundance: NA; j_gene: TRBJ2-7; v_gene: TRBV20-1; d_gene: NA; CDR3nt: TGCAGTGCTACACGAGACTCGCCGTGGGGGCACCCCACCTACGGGCAGTACTTC; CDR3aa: CSATRDSPWGHPTYGQYF
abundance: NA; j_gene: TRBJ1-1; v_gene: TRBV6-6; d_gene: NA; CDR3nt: TGTGCCAGCATATCCCGCTGTGACAATGAAGCTTTCTTT; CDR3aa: CASISRCDNEAFF
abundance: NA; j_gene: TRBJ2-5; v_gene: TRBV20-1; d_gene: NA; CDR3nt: TGCAGTGCTAGAGATCAAGCGCTAGCGCACCAAGAGACCCAGTACTTC; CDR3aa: CSARDQALAHQETQYF
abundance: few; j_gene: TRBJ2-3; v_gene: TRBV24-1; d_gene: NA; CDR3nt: TGTGCCACCAGGCAGGCGACGGTGGGAGATACGCAGTATTTT; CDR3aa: CATRQATVGDTQYF
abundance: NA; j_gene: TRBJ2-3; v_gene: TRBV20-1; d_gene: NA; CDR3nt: TGCAGTGCTAGACTAGCTAGCACAGATACGCAGTATTTT; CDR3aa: CSARLASTDTQYF
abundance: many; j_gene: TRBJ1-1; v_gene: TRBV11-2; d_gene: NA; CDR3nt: TGTGCCAGCAGCGCCGGACAGTTCATCGACACTGAAGCTTTCTTT; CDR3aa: CASSAGQFIDTEAFF
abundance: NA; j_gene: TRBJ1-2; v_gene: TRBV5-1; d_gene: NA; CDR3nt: TGCGCCAGCAGTTCTGCGGGGGCGGGGGCGTATGGCTACACCTTC; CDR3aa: CASSSAGAGAYGYTF
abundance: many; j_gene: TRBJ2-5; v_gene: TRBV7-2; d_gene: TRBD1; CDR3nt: TGTGCCAGCAGCCCGGACAGGATACAAGAGACCCAGTACTTC; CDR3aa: CASSPDRIQETQYF
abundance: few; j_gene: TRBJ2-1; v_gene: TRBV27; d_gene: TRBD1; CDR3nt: TGTGCCAGCAGCCAAACGGACCCAGGGGGTAATGAGCAGTTCTTC; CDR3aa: CASSQTDPGGNEQFF
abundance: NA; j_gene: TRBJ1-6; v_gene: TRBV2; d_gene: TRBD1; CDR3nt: TGTGCCAGCAGTGAATGGGACAGGGATAATTCACCCCTCCACTTT; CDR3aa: CASSEWDRDNSPLHF
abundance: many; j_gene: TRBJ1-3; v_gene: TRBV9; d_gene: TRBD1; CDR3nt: TGTGCCAGCAGCCAAGGGACAGGGCCCGGAAACACCATATATTTT; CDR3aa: CASSQGTGPGNTIYF
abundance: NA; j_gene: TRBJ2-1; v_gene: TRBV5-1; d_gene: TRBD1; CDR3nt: TGCGCCAGCAGCTTGTGGGACAGGGGAGGAGATGAGCGGTTCTTC; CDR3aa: CASSLWDRGGDERFF
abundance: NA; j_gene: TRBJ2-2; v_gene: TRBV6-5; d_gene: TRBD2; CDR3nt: TGTGCCACTTGGGGGGGGGCGAACACCGGGGAGCTGTTTTTT; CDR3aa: CATWGGANTGELFF
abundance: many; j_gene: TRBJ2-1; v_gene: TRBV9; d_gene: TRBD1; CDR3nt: TGTGCCAGCAGCTTCGGACAGGGTTCAAGTGAGCAGTTCTTC; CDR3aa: CASSFGQGSSEQFF
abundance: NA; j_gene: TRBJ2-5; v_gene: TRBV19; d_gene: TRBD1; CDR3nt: TGTGCCAGTAGTATCACTCTGACAGGGACCGAGACCCAGTACTTC; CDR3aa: CASSITLTGTETQYF
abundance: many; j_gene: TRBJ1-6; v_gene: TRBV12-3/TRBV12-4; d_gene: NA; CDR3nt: TGTGCCAGCAGTTTGTTGGCCTATAATTCACCCCTCCACTTT; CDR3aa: CASSLLAYNSPLHF
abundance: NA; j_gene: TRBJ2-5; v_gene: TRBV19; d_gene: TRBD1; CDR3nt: TGTGCCAGTAGTACGACAGGGGGGCGGGAGACCCAGTACTTC; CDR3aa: CASSTTGGRETQYF
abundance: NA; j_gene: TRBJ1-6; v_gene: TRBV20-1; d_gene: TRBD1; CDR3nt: TGCAGTGCCCATCGGACAGGGGGGAATGGTTCACCCCTCCACTTT; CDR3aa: CSAHRTGGNGSPLHF
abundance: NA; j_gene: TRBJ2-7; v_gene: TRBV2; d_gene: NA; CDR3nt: TGTGCCAGCAGTGTAGGGACAAAAGGGCACGAGCAGTACTTC; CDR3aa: CASSVGTKGHEQYF
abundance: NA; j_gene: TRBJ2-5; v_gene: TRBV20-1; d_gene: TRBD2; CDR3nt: TGCAGTGCTAGACCCCTCGGACTAGCAGGGGAGACCCAGTACTTC; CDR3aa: CSARPLGLAGETQYF
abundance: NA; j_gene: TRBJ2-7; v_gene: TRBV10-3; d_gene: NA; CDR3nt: TGTGCCATCAGTGACACCGAATACGAGCAGTACTTC; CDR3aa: CAISDTEYEQYF
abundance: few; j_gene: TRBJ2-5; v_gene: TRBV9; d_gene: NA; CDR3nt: TGTGCCAGCAACCGGGACGGAGTAGAAACCCAGTACTTC; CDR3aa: CASNRDGVETQYF
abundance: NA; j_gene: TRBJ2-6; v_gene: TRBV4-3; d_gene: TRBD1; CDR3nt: TGCGCCAGCAGCCGCCATCTTGACAGGGTTCCTGGGGCCAACGTCCTGACTTTC; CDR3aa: CASSRHLDRVPGANVLTF
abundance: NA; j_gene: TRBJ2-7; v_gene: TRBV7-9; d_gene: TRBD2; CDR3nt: TGTGCCAGCAGCTACCCGGGACTAGCGACCTCCGAGCAGTACTTC; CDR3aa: CASSYPGLATSEQYF